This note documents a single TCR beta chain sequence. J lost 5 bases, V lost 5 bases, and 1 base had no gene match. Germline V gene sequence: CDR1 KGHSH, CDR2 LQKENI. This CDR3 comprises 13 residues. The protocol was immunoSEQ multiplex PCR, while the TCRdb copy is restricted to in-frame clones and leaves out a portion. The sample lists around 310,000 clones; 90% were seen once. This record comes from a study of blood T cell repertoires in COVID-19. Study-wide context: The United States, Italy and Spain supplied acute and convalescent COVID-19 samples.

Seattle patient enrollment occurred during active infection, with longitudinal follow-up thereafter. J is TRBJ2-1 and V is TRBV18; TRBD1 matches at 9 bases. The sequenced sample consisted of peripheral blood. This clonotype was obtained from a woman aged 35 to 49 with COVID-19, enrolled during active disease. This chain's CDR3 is CASSRDRDNEQFF. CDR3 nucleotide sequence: TGTGCCAGCTCAAGGGACAGGGACAATGAGCAGTTCTTC.